This record concerns one T cell receptor beta chain sequence. Its antigen remains unidentified. The data stem from a study of shared clonotypes between healthy human individuals. Whole-study findings and limits: Naive subsets typically showed greater estimated richness than memory subsets. Specimens sampled were limited to blood, with tissue repertoires likely differing.

CD8 cells classed as naive were CD45RO-negative and positively selected for CCR7, excluding terminally differentiated effector memory CD45RA+ cells. V gave up 7 bases and J gave up 7 bases; unmatched junction bases: 15. Germline V gene data show CDR1 as MNHNY and CDR2 as SVGAGI (reference sequence). The CDR3 contains 15 residues. Libraries were prepared by immunoSEQ multiplex PCR; TCRdb keeps only in-frame clonotypes and omits some of them. Altogether millions of clones are present, just over 90% being singletons, with the ten largest covering under 2%. This rearrangement joins TRBV6-6 to TRBJ1-2; 7 bases line up with TRBD1. Specimen: naive CD8+ T cells from PBMCs. The clonotype originates from a man aged 18 to 29 in good health. Some clones in this sample may be carry-over from other donors' samples. CDR3 DNA sequence: TGTGCCAGCACCTACGGAGGACAGGCCAACCGTGGCTACACCTTC. It yields the protein CASTYGGQANRGYTF.